The 10 T cell receptor beta chains below all came from one sample that was sequenced in a study of T cell responses to AZD1222 COVID-19 vaccine. Sequenced by immunoSEQ multiplex PCR; TCRdb stores in-frame clones only, minus some. The sample includes over 80,000 clones, around 87% of them seen just once. The source was peripheral blood, collected on day 0 of AZD1222 vaccination. Receptors were obtained from an adult in good health.

The chain has TRBV6-5 and TRBJ2-7; tentatively, D is TRBD2 (5 bases). CDR1 and CDR2 from the germline V gene are MNHEY and SVGAGI. The CDR3 extends over 13 amino acids. V gave up 6 bases and J gave up 3 bases, with 12 bases separating them. The chain's CDR3 is CASRRVDDYEQYF. Here the CDR3 DNA reads TGTGCCAGCAGGAGGGTAGATGACTACGAGCAGTACTTC.

This clone was detected once. The J gene is TRBJ1-5, the V gene TRBV7-9, with D perhaps TRBD1 (5 bases). V was shortened by 4 bases and J by 3 bases, with 13 bases between the two germline ends. The CDR3 spans 15 residues. Germline V lookup: CDR1 SEHNR, CDR2 FQNEAQ (reference sequence). CDR3 DNA sequence: TGTGCCAGCAGCTCAGGAGGGGTCTACAATCAGCCCCAGCATTTT. The encoded protein is CASSSGGVYNQPQHF.

The chain combines TRBV10-1 with TRBJ2-2; no clear D. The CDR3 is 19 residues long. Trimming stripped 0 bases from V and 1 base from J, with 18 bases between. CDR1 WNHNN and CDR2 SYGVQD come from the germline V gene (reference sequence). The CDR3 region has the DNA TGCGCCAGCAGTGAGTCTATTTTCATTGGACGTAGGAACACCGGGGAGCTGTTTTTT. This sequence encodes CASSESIFIGRRNTGELFF.

The CDR3 region is CASSFGKNTEAFF. DNA for the CDR3: TGCGCCAGCAGCTTCGGTAAGAACACTGAAGCTTTCTTT. This chain connects TRBV5-1 to TRBJ1-1; D is uncertain. The CDR3 length is 13 residues. V dropped 2 bases and J dropped 1 base, with 6 bases sitting between them. Germline CDR1 SGHRS, CDR2 YFSETQ. Looking up the rest from reference TRBV5-1 and TRBJ1-1 gives the full variable domain: KAGVTQTPRYLIKTRGQQVTLSCSPISGHRSVSWYQQTPGQGLQFLFEYFSETQRNKGNFPGRFSGRQFSNSRSEMNVSTLELGDSALYLCASSFGKNTEAFFGQGTRLTVV.

This sequence joins TRBV19 and TRBJ1-1; D unclear. V was cut by 6 bases and J by 1 base, with 9 bases left in between. Germline V CDR1 and CDR2: LNHDA, SQIVND (reference sequence). This CDR3 has 13 residues. The DNA for the CDR3 is TGTGCCAGTAGATACGAGAGGAACACTGAAGCTTTCTTT. It is translated as CASRYERNTEAFF.

V gene TRBV24-1 combines with J gene TRBJ2-3; no reliable D call. The germline CDR1 and CDR2 sequences are KGHDR and SFDVKD. Trimming removed 1 base from V and 5 bases from J, with 3 bases in between. This CDR3 is 12 amino acids long. CDR3 in amino acids: CATSDLRDTQYF. The CDR3 nucleotides are TGTGCCACCAGTGATTTAAGAGATACGCAGTATTTT.

This clone was recorded a few times. The chain links TRBV7-9 to TRBJ1-1, with a tentative D call TRBD1 (6 bases). Trimming took 2 bases from V and 4 from J, leaving 8 bases between them. The germline V gene encodes CDR1 SEHNR and CDR2 FQNEAQ (reference sequence). The CDR3 is made up of 13 amino acids. The DNA of the CDR3 is TGTGCCAGCAGCTTAACAGGGAGCACTGAAGCTTTCTTT. This translates into CASSLTGSTEAFF.

The chain couples TRBV27 to TRBJ2-1; D unresolved. The CDR3 covers 17 residues. Germline V CDR1 and CDR2: MNHEY, SMNVEV (reference sequence). Between the trimmed V and J ends, which lost 3 bases and 0 bases, there was a span of 15 bases. CDR3 nucleotide sequence: TGTGCCAGCAGTTTTGGACGGACCGTTAGCTCCTACAATGAGCAGTTCTTC. Amino acids: CASSFGRTVSSYNEQFF.

The chain has TRBV6-2 or TRBV6-3 and TRBJ1-5; D not certain. Per the germline V gene, CDR1 is MNHEY and CDR2 is SVGEGT. The CDR3 runs to 13 residues. V was trimmed by 3 bases and J by 7 bases, leaving 10 bases between them. This CDR3 reads CASSYAEGQPQHF. The CDR3 bases are TGTGCCAGCAGTTATGCAGAAGGGCAGCCCCAGCATTTT.

The chain employs TRBV28 and TRBJ2-7; the match to TRBD2 covers 7 bases. This CDR3 has 15 residues. Germline V gene sequence: CDR1 MDHEN, CDR2 SYDVKM. Germline trimming cut 6 bases from V and 7 bases from J; bases unmatched to any gene: 15. The CDR3: CASSPRVGGPLEQYF. CDR3 coding DNA: TGTGCCAGCAGCCCTCGGGTGGGAGGGCCTCTAGAGCAGTACTTC.